Reported below is one T cell receptor beta chain. Its cognate antigen is unknown. This sample stems from a study of shared clonotypes between healthy human individuals. At the level of the study: Each donor had three CD4 naive, three CD4 memory, two CD8 naive and one CD8 memory plate.

Each PCR replicate from the sorted subsets contained about 180 ng DNA, which is roughly 33,000 T cell genomes. The protocol was immunoSEQ multiplex PCR, while the TCRdb copy is restricted to in-frame clones and leaves out a portion. The table lists approximately 99,000 clones, around 65% of them singletons. Whole-study results and caveats: The expectation was that sequencing depth would affect clonotype sharing among donors. What naive subsets generally showed was a larger estimated richness than memory subsets showed.

With V trimmed by 3 bases and J by 0 bases, 11 bases remained unmatched. CDR1 SGHRS and CDR2 YFSETQ come from the germline V gene. CDR3 size: 17 residues. The sequence came from a woman in her twenties or thirties in good health. This rearrangement joins TRBV5-1 to TRBJ2-7, with 8 bases matching TRBD1. Sequencing input: memory CD8+ T cells sorted from blood. Described subset: CD45RO+ cells pooled with CCR7-negative TemRA cells. This CDR3 is CASSYLPGGDGSYEQYF. The CDR3 DNA reads as TGCGCCAGCAGCTACCTCCCAGGGGGCGACGGCTCCTACGAGCAGTACTTC.